This is a list of T cell receptor beta chains from one sample in a study of identical twins. In TCRdb, the 5' RACE reads were re-called with MiXCR into one record per CDR3 protein. The sample has fewer than 650,000 distinct CDR3 sequences; roughly 9.5% are singletons. This same sample was also part of a study on yellow fever vaccine responses in identical twins.

What was sequenced was PBMCs. These receptors were obtained from a young woman in good health. The CDR3 runs from the conserved cysteine through the conserved F or W. A D gene is named only where the DNA matches it firmly. Rows may omit the clone size; those that give it use once, few, many or a size class.

v_call	d_call	j_call	clone_size	cdr3_length	cdr3_nt	cdr3_aa
TRBV7-8	TRBD1	TRBJ2-7	.	12	TGTGCCAGCAGCGGACAGGGGCACGAGCAGTACTTC	CASSGQGHEQYF
TRBV27	.	TRBJ2-7	few	16	TGTGCCAGCAGTCACATTTCCTGGACCGGCTCCTACGAGCAGTACTTC	CASSHISWTGSYEQYF
TRBV7-9	.	TRBJ2-1	.	17	TGTGCCAGCAGCTTAGGGGGGGCTAGCGGCTCCTACAATGAGCAGTTCTTC	CASSLGGASGSYNEQFF
TRBV7-9	.	TRBJ2-2	.	16	TGTGCCAGCAGCGCCGGGACAAACGCGAACACCGGGGAGCTGTTTTTT	CASSAGTNANTGELFF
TRBV6-5	TRBD2	TRBJ2-4	few	18	TGTGCCAGCAGTTACTCCCTAGCGGGGGGGGTCGCCAAAAACATTCAGTACTTC	CASSYSLAGGVAKNIQYF
TRBV20-1	.	TRBJ2-3	.	15	TGCAGTGCTAGAGATCCGGGATTTCGCACAGATACGCAGTATTTT	CSARDPGFRTDTQYF
TRBV5-5	.	TRBJ2-7	many	15	TGTGCCAGCACCAAACAAGCGAGAGGGGTCCACGAGCAGTACTTC	CASTKQARGVHEQYF
TRBV7-9	.	TRBJ2-5	many	15	TGTGCCAGCAGCTTAGCCAAGCCAGGCCAAGAGACCCAGTACTTC	CASSLAKPGQETQYF
TRBV29-1	TRBD1	TRBJ2-1	few	16	TGCAGCGTTGAACCCGCGGACAGGGGGTCCTACAATGAGCAGTTCTTC	CSVEPADRGSYNEQFF
TRBV27	.	TRBJ2-7	.	16	TGTGCCAGCAGTTCACGGACAGCGACCCTTTCCTACGAGCAGTACTTC	CASSSRTATLSYEQYF
TRBV29-1	.	TRBJ2-1	.	15	TGCAGCGTTGACCCAGGGAAGGCGATTGGTAATGAGCAGTTCTTC	CSVDPGKAIGNEQFF
TRBV20-1	TRBD2	TRBJ2-7	few	14	TGCAGTGCTACTGACGCGGGAGAGTCCTACGAGCAGTACTTC	CSATDAGESYEQYF
TRBV6-5	.	TRBJ2-7	many	15	TGTGCCAGCAGTTACGACTCTAGAGGACCTTACGAGCAGTACTTC	CASSYDSRGPYEQYF
TRBV10-3	.	TRBJ2-1	few	13	TGTGCCATTTCCTTGGGAACCTACAATGAGCAGTTCTTC	CAISLGTYNEQFF
TRBV2	.	TRBJ2-2	few	14	TGTGCCAGCACCGAGGAGAGTAAGACCGGGGAGCTGTTTTTT	CASTEESKTGELFF
TRBV18	.	TRBJ1-2	few	14	TGTGCCAGCTCACCACGACCACAGGACTATGGCTACACCTTC	CASSPRPQDYGYTF
TRBV5-1	TRBD1	TRBJ1-4	.	14	TGCGCCAGCAGCTTACCGGGACAGGAGGGAAAACTGTTTTTT	CASSLPGQEGKLFF
TRBV6-5	.	TRBJ2-5	many	17	TGTGCCAGCAGTTACTCGCACAGCTCAATAACCCAAGAGACCCAGTACTTC	CASSYSHSSITQETQYF
TRBV24-1	.	TRBJ2-1	few	12	TGTGCCACCAGTGCGACGTACAATGAGCAGTTCTTC	CATSATYNEQFF
TRBV29-1	TRBD1	TRBJ2-1	.	13	TGCAGCGTTGAAGCTGGCAGGGGGAATGAGCAGTTCTTC	CSVEAGRGNEQFF
TRBV10-3	.	TRBJ2-2	few	13	TGTGCCATCAGTGCTGGCCGTGCCGGGGAGCTGTTTTTT	CAISAGRAGELFF
TRBV29-1	TRBD2	TRBJ2-2	.	13	TGCAGCGTCCGACTAGCGGGGACCGGGGAGCTGTTTTTT	CSVRLAGTGELFF
TRBV19	.	TRBJ2-1	many	13	TGTGCCAGTAGTATGGAGATATACAATGAGCAGTTCTTC	CASSMEIYNEQFF
TRBV20-1	TRBD1	TRBJ1-6	.	14	TGCAGTGCTAGTGGCGGGACAGGGTCTTCACCCCTCCACTTT	CSASGGTGSSPLHF
TRBV29-1	.	TRBJ2-1	few	13	TGCAGCGTTGGACTAAATTTCTACAATGAGCAGTTCTTC	CSVGLNFYNEQFF
TRBV18	.	TRBJ2-2	few	15	TGTGCCAGCTCACCAATACTGGACTATCCGGGGGAGCTGTTTTTT	CASSPILDYPGELFF
TRBV29-1	TRBD2	TRBJ2-5	few	13	TGCAGCGTTGAAGCGGGGGGGCTTGAGACCCAGTACTTC	CSVEAGGLETQYF
TRBV9	.	TRBJ1-1	few	16	TGTGCCAGCAGTTCGAACCTGGGACGGACGAACACTGAAGCTTTCTTT	CASSSNLGRTNTEAFF
TRBV12-3/TRBV12-4	TRBD1	TRBJ1-6	few	16	TGTGCCAGCAGTGCCCTCCAGGGACAGGGGGGCTCACCCCTCCACTTT	CASSALQGQGGSPLHF
TRBV4-3	TRBD2	TRBJ2-5	.	17	TGCGCCAGCAGCCAAAATGGACTAGCGGGGAACCAAGAGACCCAGTACTTC	CASSQNGLAGNQETQYF
TRBV20-1	TRBD2	TRBJ2-1	.	14	TGCAGTGCTAGGGGGACTAGCAGGGGCAATGAGCAGTTCTTC	CSARGTSRGNEQFF
TRBV9	.	TRBJ2-2	.	15	TGTGCCAGCAGCGTAGGCCCCCTTGTGTCCGGGGAGCTGTTTTTT	CASSVGPLVSGELFF
TRBV6-2/TRBV6-3	.	TRBJ2-1	many	11	TGTGCCAGCGGGGAAAAGGCCCTGTCGTCCTTC	CASGEKALSSF
TRBV12-3/TRBV12-4	TRBD1	TRBJ1-2	many	15	TGTGCCAGCAGTTTGGCCAGGGGGCGAAGCTATGGCTACACCTTC	CASSLARGRSYGYTF
TRBV5-1	TRBD1	TRBJ2-2	many	15	TGCGCCAGCAGCGGAGACAGGGGGCCGTCCGGGGAGCTGTTTTTT	CASSGDRGPSGELFF
TRBV11-1	TRBD1	TRBJ2-2	many	15	TGTGCCAGCAGCTTAGGGTGGACAGGCACCGGGGAGCTGTTTTTT	CASSLGWTGTGELFF
TRBV6-2/TRBV6-3	.	TRBJ2-1	.	15	TGTGCCAGCAGTTATAGGGGGGTCCCCTACAATGAGCAGTTCTTC	CASSYRGVPYNEQFF
TRBV10-3	TRBD2	TRBJ2-2	few	20	TGTGCCATCAGTGGGCTTGGGACTAGCGGGGGGCCCCCGAACACCGGGGAGCTGTTTTTT	CAISGLGTSGGPPNTGELFF
TRBV5-1	TRBD1	TRBJ1-2	many	14	TGCGCCAGCAGCTTGGATACAGGGGGCTATGGCTACACCTTC	CASSLDTGGYGYTF
TRBV5-1	.	TRBJ1-1	few	15	TGCGCCAGCAGCTTGGCCGGGAGGGGGGGAACTGAAGCTTTCTTT	CASSLAGRGGTEAFF
TRBV4-1	.	TRBJ2-7	many	15	TGCGCCAGCAGCCAAGTCAGGGACCCATGGGACGAGCAGTACTTC	CASSQVRDPWDEQYF
TRBV4-1	.	TRBJ2-2	.	14	TGCGCCACTTGGGGGGGGCGAAACACCGGGGAGCTGTTTTTT	CATWGGRNTGELFF
TRBV2	TRBD2	TRBJ2-1	few	15	TGTGCCAGCAGTGTACAGCGGGGGGGCCTCAATGAGCAGTTCTTC	CASSVQRGGLNEQFF
TRBV27	.	TRBJ2-7	.	13	TGTGCCAGCATCGGGACGGAAACCTACGAGCAGTACTTC	CASIGTETYEQYF
TRBV27	.	TRBJ1-4	few	14	TGTGCCAGCACCAGTTGGGGGGCTGGAGAAAAACTGTTTTTT	CASTSWGAGEKLFF
TRBV29-1	.	TRBJ2-7	.	11	TGCAGCGTTGAATGGCGGGACGAGCAGTACTTC	CSVEWRDEQYF
TRBV6-1	TRBD1	TRBJ1-2	few	13	TGTGCCAGCAGCCTCGGACAGGAGGATGGCTACACCTTC	CASSLGQEDGYTF
TRBV25-1	TRBD1	TRBJ2-4	few	18	TGTGCCAGCAGTGAATATCAGATAGGACAGGGAGCCAAAAACATTCAGTACTTC	CASSEYQIGQGAKNIQYF
TRBV4-2	.	TRBJ1-2	many	15	TGTGCCAGCAGCCAAGATCGGCGGACAGTCTATGGCTACACCTTC	CASSQDRRTVYGYTF
TRBV12-3/TRBV12-4	TRBD2	TRBJ2-2	few	16	TGTGCCAGCAGTTTAGGACTAGCGGGAGGGGCCGGGGAGCTGTTTTTT	CASSLGLAGGAGELFF
TRBV7-2	TRBD1	TRBJ2-1	many	16	TGTGCCAGCAGCTTACGGTCAGGGGGCTTACACAATGAGCAGTTCTTC	CASSLRSGGLHNEQFF
TRBV4-3	.	TRBJ1-4	few	15	TGCGCCAGCAGCCAAGATTGGCCGATTAATGAAAAACTGTTTTTT	CASSQDWPINEKLFF
TRBV29-1	.	TRBJ2-7	many	12	TGCAGCGTTGTGGACAACTCCTACGAGCAGTACTTC	CSVVDNSYEQYF
TRBV7-3	TRBD2	TRBJ2-3	few	15	TGTGCCAGCAGCTATAGCGGGGGGTACACAGATACGCAGTATTTT	CASSYSGGYTDTQYF